This T cell receptor beta chain was identified during a study of cytomegalovirus exposure and HLA in healthy donors (TCRdb year 2017). In the study overall: In an earlier analysis of approximately 500 of the donors, under 300 Gb of sequence data and some 100 million unique TCR beta sequences from 180 million or so T cells were reported. A later genetic analysis took genome-wide SNP genotypes for about 65% of the 666 donors and used that subset as a discovery cohort. On average, roughly 240,000 unique TCR beta nucleotide sequences were sequenced per donor among more than 350 genotyped donors of the cohort, with roughly 18% of those sequences being non-productive. An early release covering roughly 640 HLA-typed donors comprised about 310 gigabases of sequencing data and around 80 million unique TCR sequences. The number of donors typed differed by locus, with roughly 629-640 for A, B, C, DRB1 and DQB1, more than 500 for DQA1, approximately 580 for DPA1, and around 450 for DPB1. HLA typing included class I and class II loci at four-digit resolution. An earlier analysis of fewer than 750 of the donors used high-throughput TCR beta sequencing to judge whether each TCR beta V gene segment behaved as functional or pseudogenic. To study patterns of TCR occurrence, a later analysis re-analyzed previously published TCR beta repertoires from 650 to 750 donors and added high-resolution HLA genotyping. The aim of the study was to test whether cataloging public T cell receptors could identify signatures of past pathogen exposure. Besides the first cohort of 550 to 750 subjects, a separate validation cohort made up of 120 different subjects was used. To predict cytomegalovirus infection status, the study combined high-throughput TCR immunosequencing, statistical association of individual TCRs with disease status, and machine learning. Of the 350 to 450 genotyped donors, 81% were placed in the genetic ancestry cluster associated with self-reported Caucasian donors. Alongside the repertoire data, information on donor age, sex, ethnicity and CMV serostatus was compiled. Because of strong linkage in the cohort, roughly five DR-DQ haplotypes were treated as single units for association and clustering. All discovery cohort repertoires had been generated on a single sequencing platform. The study used immunosequencing to profile the T cell repertoires of 666 subjects and linked those repertoires to cytomegalovirus serostatus. In the later analysis, no new phenotypic data were used to find candidate immune exposures; instead, reliance was placed on TCR beta sequences and their occurrence across donors.

This clone turned up a few times. Its target antigen remains unknown. The record has no base qualities; no much larger clone is one base away. The cohort comprised fewer than 750 healthy bone marrow donors. At the time of sampling, all cohort members were nominally healthy, though unrecorded immune exposures were likely present. The donor was CMV seronegative and belonged to the group of 352 seronegative cohort members. Every donor gave a peripheral blood sample, and the peripheral blood mononuclear cells from that sample were used for TCR beta sequencing. Genomic DNA extraction from the blood cell samples was performed with the Qiagen DNeasy Blood Extraction Kit. The method was the immunoSEQ multiplex PCR assay. For the multiplex PCR, a mixture combining 60 forward primers for TCR Vbeta segments and 13 reverse primers for TCR Jbeta segments was used. The CDR3 region of rearranged TCR beta genes was amplified from genomic DNA by a multiplex PCR assay. The Illumina HiSeq System was used to sequence the amplified TCR beta libraries as 87-base-pair reads. The study's own analysis went as follows. Across the roughly 700 repertoires, a later analysis counted tens of millions of unique TCR beta chains, 9.5 million to 12 million of which were shared by at least two donors. Raw reads were error-corrected and collapsed into unique sequences with a nearest-neighbor algorithm that merged closely related sequences to remove PCR and sequencing errors. V, D and J gene segments were assigned by aligning CDR3 sequences to IMGT reference sequences. For a sequence to be retained, a match of at least six nucleotides to both a V gene segment and a J gene segment was required. Rearrangements were called productive when the CDR3 lacked stop codons and stayed in frame with V and J; all others were non-productive. CDR3 was defined by IMGT convention, running from the second conserved V-encoded cysteine to the conserved J-encoded phenylalanine. Sequences without an unambiguous match to a single V gene segment were excluded from the earlier analysis of almost 600 of the donors. In an earlier analysis of roughly 500 of the donors, V segments were called functional above 56.7% productive rearrangements and were called segregating when the between-donor standard deviation exceeded 5%. A statistical classification framework was built to diagnose cytomegalovirus status from the catalog of TCR beta chain sequences. A later analysis assigned V and J genes by comparing TCR nucleotide sequences with IMGT/GENE-DB human TR gene sequences. In a later analysis, CDR3 sequences and most-parsimonious VDJ recombination scenarios were assigned using the TCRdist pipeline. In a later analysis, each TCR beta chain was defined by its CDR3 amino acid sequence together with its V-gene family, and reads without a unique V-gene family were excluded. To address suspected cross-contamination and a sequencing artifact, a later analysis removed approximately 600 highly shared, low-generation-probability nucleotide sequences. In a later analysis, a clonal expansion index for each public chain was calculated from normalized within-repertoire ranks of inferred template counts. In a later analysis, generation probabilities were computed with a VDJ recombination model fitted to out-of-frame rearrangements, and the resulting probabilities were checked against IGoR. In a later analysis, TCR-TCR, TCR-HLA and TCR-CMV co-occurrence was scored with hypergeometric tests, and a repertoire-size bias correction was applied to TCR pairs. To estimate false discovery rates, a later analysis permuted the HLA or CMV assignments 20 times. A later analysis grouped co-occurring TCRs with DBSCAN, adding TCRdist sequence similarity when clustering within HLA-allele-positive subsets. Co-occurrence clustering excluded repertoires with fewer than 30,000 or more than 120,000 public chains, plus five with anomalous nucleotide sharing. TCRdb retrieved this table from immuneACCESS and kept in-frame rearrangements only. Not all clones are present; in checked studies, unresolved V genes account for under half, and no reason is known for the remainder. V and J calls and clone size are given by that table; D and trimming were obtained from the DNA. The sample table shows roughly 220,000 clones, and approximately 81% are seen once. The ten largest account for 2.9% of the sample.

The CDR3 runs 14 amino acids, cysteine and phenylalanine included. Only the CDR3 portion is preserved as DNA: 42 bases, with reading frame beginning at the first base. The V and J ends are trimmed by 4 bases and 7 bases, leaving 12 bases between them. The study at large found these results: Because the 87-base-pair reads could not distinguish some IMGT-functional V segments, including TRBV6-2 and TRBV6-3, those segments were excluded. HLA typing was unavailable for some donors at each locus, so association tests used only the typed subset. The classifier was reported to diagnose cytomegalovirus status with high specificity and sensitivity in both the original and validation cohorts. Specific HLA alleles were associated with 15,000 to 20,000 TCR beta sequences at a false discovery rate of 0.05 in a later analysis. A further reported finding was that TCR beta sequences accurately predicted the HLA-A and HLA-B alleles for most subjects in the first cohort. Because counts were too low, around 17 rarely observed V segments, including chromosome 9 orphons, were left out of the earlier analysis of several hundred of the donors. Broadly in line with IMGT annotations, most TCR beta V segments showed up in productive rearrangements about 87% or about 30% of the time in an earlier analysis of a few hundred of the donors. Assigning TCR associations to individual alleles was difficult when HLA alleles, especially DR and DQ, strongly co-occurred. While some public TCRs were present in many individuals, most TCR sequences turned up only very rarely across donors. A group of highly shared sequence variants was considered likely to be a technical artifact of the sequencing pipeline. In vitro tests confirmed that a few of the cytomegalovirus-associated TCR beta chains recognize cytomegalovirus antigens. It was suggested by the authors that the approach could potentially be generalized to other disease states and immunological phenotypes. Only TCR beta chains were sequenced in this cohort, and the absence of alpha or paired-chain data limited detectable features. Correlated functional status among segregating V segments might be attributable to linkage disequilibrium, but an unknown experimental factor could not be ruled out. A later genetic analysis reported fewer N-insertions in productive TCRs among donors in an Asian-associated ancestry cluster than the roughly 700-donor mean. V-gene and J-gene trimming of TCR beta chains was associated with a missense DCLRE1C variant in a later genetic analysis, and the association was replicated in an independent cohort. Compared with equally common non-associated chains, HLA-associated TCR beta chains in a later analysis were more clonally expanded and had lower generation probabilities. Immune exposure information for the cohort was limited to CMV serostatus. In the study, about 150 TCR beta chains were listed as associated with cytomegalovirus. In a later analysis, TCR association rates were found to vary across HLA loci, with the most associated TCRs seen for DRB1 alleles and the fewest for HLA-C alleles. In a later analysis, most CMV-associated TCR beta chains were found to appear HLA-restricted, with HLA associations seemingly driven largely by CMV exposure. A later analysis reported that several top co-occurrence clusters appeared linked to parvovirus B19, influenza, CMV and Epstein-Barr virus. Sequencing depth was assumed to be roughly uniform across donors in the presence/absence analyses, though that assumption may not hold.

Sequenced material: PBMCs. This receptor chain uses TRBV5-3 and TRBJ1-6, with the D gene uncertain. TRBV5-3 qualifies as an ORF whose function is uncertain. The TCR was taken from a man aged 30 to 45 in good health and CMV-seronegative. The nucleotide sequence reads TGTGCCAGAAGCCCCGGACGGGAGAATTCACCCCTCCACTTT. This encodes CARSPGRENSPLHF.